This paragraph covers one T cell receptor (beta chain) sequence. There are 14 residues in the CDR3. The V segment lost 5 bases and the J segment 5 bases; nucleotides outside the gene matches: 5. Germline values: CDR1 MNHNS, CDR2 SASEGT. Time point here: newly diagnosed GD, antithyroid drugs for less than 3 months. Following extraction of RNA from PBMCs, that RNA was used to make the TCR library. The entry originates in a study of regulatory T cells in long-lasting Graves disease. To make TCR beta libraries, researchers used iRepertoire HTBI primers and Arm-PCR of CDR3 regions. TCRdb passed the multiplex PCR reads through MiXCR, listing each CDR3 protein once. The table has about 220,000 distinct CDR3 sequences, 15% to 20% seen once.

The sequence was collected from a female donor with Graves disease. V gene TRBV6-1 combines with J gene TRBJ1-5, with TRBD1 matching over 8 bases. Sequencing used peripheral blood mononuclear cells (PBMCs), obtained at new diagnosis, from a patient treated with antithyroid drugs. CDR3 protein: CASSPRTGYQPQHF. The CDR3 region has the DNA TGTGCCAGCAGTCCAAGGACAGGGTATCAGCCCCAGCATTTT.